This T cell receptor (beta chain) is drawn from a study of shared clonotypes between healthy human individuals (TCRdb year 2020). With regard to the full study: Three men and two women, aged 18 to 49 years, made up the cohort. Per donor, three plates each were used for CD4 naive and CD4 memory, two for CD8 naive, and one for CD8 memory. To estimate repertoire size and how much clonotypes are shared between individuals, the study performed deep sequencing of blood TCR repertoires from about five healthy adults. Different laboratories and diverse techniques were used to prepare libraries and sequence TCR repertoires, to increase sequencing depth and limit assay-specific biases. Each donor's leukapheresis produced roughly between about 0.9 and 9.5 billion PBMCs.

The donors were healthy, HIV-negative adults who had no recently reported acute infections or vaccinations. Only Caucasian adults living in Nashville, Tennessee, USA were represented among the donors. Magnetic negative selection was used to enrich CD4+ T cells, after which naive cells were positively selected on CD45RA and the negative fraction became the memory subset. Blood was collected by leukapheresis, and PBMCs were isolated by Ficoll-Histopaque density gradient centrifugation and then cryopreserved in liquid nitrogen vapor phase. Analytical flow cytometry was used to check the purity and quantity of each magnetically sorted T cell population. Genomic DNA was isolated from every sorted fraction and measured by UV absorbance on a Nanodrop 2000c. Details on this clone: Its antigen is still unknown. No base quality information exists; no much larger clone differs at one position.

The germline V end is reduced by 0 bases and the J end by 7 bases; junction bases left unmatched: 9. According to the germline V gene, CDR1 reads LGHNA and CDR2 reads YSLEER. The cysteine opens and the phenylalanine closes a CDR3 of 16 amino acids. Only CDR3 DNA remains: 48 bases, in frame from the first base. Overall study results and their limits: The small number of donors limited the genetic and exposure-history diversity represented. Estimated clonotype richness was generally larger for naive than for memory subsets. Rarefaction of sorted-subset datasets indicated incomplete sequencing despite the large sequencing depth. Compared with non-shared clonotypes, clonotypes shared by all four sorted-subset donors had higher generation probabilities. Sharing across several donors was observed for approximately 5% of naive CD4, about 4% of naive CD8, around 2.5% of memory CD4, and about 0.4% of memory CD8 clonotypes. Sampling was restricted to blood, and TCR repertoires in tissues likely differ from the TCR repertoires found in blood. Pairwise subsampling led to the expectation that sequencing depth would affect the degree of clonotype sharing among donors.

Using the deep immunoSEQ assay, multiplex PCR amplified TCR CDR3 regions from genomic DNA. Extracted genomic DNA from each cell subset was spread evenly across all wells of several immunoSEQ 96-well plates, with each plate serving as a replicate. For sorted subsets, roughly 200 ng of genomic DNA, equivalent to roughly 30,000 T cell genomes, went into each replicate PCR. Purified libraries were quantified with a Qubit 3.0 fluorometer, sized on a Bioanalyzer 2100, and re-quantified with the KAPA Library Quantification kit. Every immunoSEQ 96-well plate was sequenced on a dedicated single-read 150-cycle Illumina NextSeq 550 flow cell. The authors' analysis ran thus. Because the immunoSEQ output included only junctional sequences and no quality scores, the filtering could not be the same as the filtering used for full-length reads. To assign V/J genes and CDR3, sequences were annotated using PyIR, a Python wrapper for IgBLAST v1.9, with IMGT germline references. Reads with weak V/J assignments (E-value above 1e-6), missing CDR3, stop codons, out-of-frame junctions, or ambiguous translated residues were removed. V3J clonotypes were defined as sequences sharing the same inferred V gene, J gene, and CDR3 amino acid sequence. Percentage overlap between repertoires was calculated by dividing the number of shared unique clonotypes by the size of the smaller repertoire. Three approaches were used to assess repertoire richness: RTK rarefaction, the Chao1 estimator, and Recon v2.1 estimates of unobserved clonotypes. Generation probabilities were computed with OLGA for all TCRbeta clonotypes obtained by the gDNA method from several donors. TCRdb obtained this table from immuneACCESS and retained in-frame rearrangements with V and J assigned. These tables miss some clones; where compared with another copy, unresolved V genes account for less than half of the shortfall, and the remainder is unexplained. Clone size and V and J calls were adopted from that table, with D and trimming inferred from the DNA. The sample includes 2 million to 2.5 million clones, with around 95% observed a single time. Of the sample, less than 0.15% is held by the ten largest clones.

The source of this sequence is a man aged 18 to 29 in good health. Recombination joined TRBV4-3 with TRBJ2-1; 7 of the junction bases match TRBD2. The material sequenced was naive CD4+ T cells sorted from blood. Per the publication, the cell subset or site label means: CD45RA+ positively selected. The CDR3 here reads CASSQDGGGSSNEQFF. The DNA sequence is as follows: TGCGCCAGCAGCCAAGATGGGGGAGGGAGTAGTAATGAGCAGTTCTTC.